The sequence of this TCR beta chain was determined in a study of cytomegalovirus exposure and HLA in healthy donors. This PCR relied on a set of 60 Vbeta primers and 13 Jbeta primers. Produced via immunoSEQ multiplex PCR; TCRdb's table is partial and in-frame only. The sample includes roughly 150,000 clones, over 65% of them seen just once. As regards this clone: What it recognizes is unknown.

The study's findings and limits: Highly shared variants forming one cluster were likely a sequencing artifact. The sole available immune exposure information was CMV serostatus. In vitro assays verified that three CMV-associated chains recognized CMV antigens specifically. The presence/absence work took it that sequencing depth was about the same across donors.

This clonotype originated in a man aged 35 to 55 in good health and CMV-seropositive. The sample was PBMCs.

CDR3 nucleotide sequence: TGTGCCAGCAGCTTAGATCGGGGGGGGCTCGGAAACACCATATATTTT. Amino acid sequence: CASSLDRGGLGNTIYF. The chain recombines TRBV11-2 with TRBJ1-3, with a possible D match to TRBD1 (6 bases). The CDR3 loop spans 16 amino acids. Per the germline V gene, CDR1 is SGHAT and CDR2 is FQNNGV. Trimming cost V 0 bases and J 4 bases, with 13 bases left between them.